These T cell receptor beta chains were read from a single sample in a study of OX40 agonist ivuxolimab in advanced cancers. The repertoire was sequenced with immunoSEQ multiplex PCR; TCRdb's copy has only in-frame clones and lacks some. The table has roughly 57,000 clones, around 85% seen once; the top ten hold 10% to 15%. The sequencing used CD4+ or CD8+ T cells sorted from blood, collected in a trial of the OX40 agonist ivuxolimab. All receptors derive from an adult with an advanced solid tumor such as melanoma, head and neck, liver or kidney cancer. CDR3s include the opening cysteine and the closing phenylalanine or tryptophan. D genes are given only for firm matches. Not all rows give a size; the values are once, few, many and, for expanded clones, a class.

v_gene: TRBV18; abundance: NA; j_gene: TRBJ1-3; d_gene: NA; CDR3aa: CASSRTDSGNTIYF; CDR3nt: TGTGCCAGCTCAAGGACGGACTCTGGAAACACCATATATTTT
v_gene: TRBV5-1; abundance: once; j_gene: TRBJ2-3; d_gene: TRBD2; CDR3aa: CASSPTSGVYTDTQYF; CDR3nt: TGCGCCAGCAGCCCGACTAGCGGCGTATACACAGATACGCAGTATTTT
v_gene: TRBV11-3; abundance: NA; j_gene: TRBJ1-4; d_gene: NA; CDR3aa: CASSSRTDENEKLFF; CDR3nt: TGTGCCAGCAGCTCCCGGACGGACGAGAATGAAAAACTGTTTTTT
v_gene: TRBV5-1; abundance: NA; j_gene: TRBJ2-7; d_gene: NA; CDR3aa: CASSPLPPDSNSYEQYF; CDR3nt: TGCGCCAGCAGCCCACTCCCACCGGACAGTAACTCCTACGAGCAGTACTTC
v_gene: TRBV30; abundance: NA; j_gene: TRBJ1-1; d_gene: NA; CDR3aa: CAWNLGSSTEAFF; CDR3nt: TGTGCCTGGAATTTGGGCTCGAGCACTGAAGCTTTCTTT
v_gene: TRBV19; abundance: NA; j_gene: TRBJ2-3; d_gene: NA; CDR3aa: CASSISSGADTQYF; CDR3nt: TGTGCCAGTAGTATTTCCTCGGGGGCAGATACGCAGTATTTT
v_gene: TRBV7-2; abundance: few; j_gene: TRBJ1-4; d_gene: NA; CDR3aa: CASSREGNEKLFF; CDR3nt: TGTGCCAGCAGCCGCGAGGGGAATGAAAAACTGTTTTTT
v_gene: TRBV6-6; abundance: NA; j_gene: TRBJ2-5; d_gene: NA; CDR3aa: CASSFPGQAGETQYF; CDR3nt: TGTGCCAGCAGTTTCCCTGGACAAGCGGGAGAGACCCAGTACTTC
v_gene: TRBV6-1; abundance: NA; j_gene: TRBJ1-6; d_gene: NA; CDR3aa: CASSEVGSSPLHF; CDR3nt: TGTGCCAGCAGTGAAGTGGGTAGTTCACCCCTCCACTTT
v_gene: TRBV7-7; abundance: NA; j_gene: TRBJ2-2; d_gene: NA; CDR3aa: CASSLGRAQSTGELFF; CDR3nt: TGTGCCAGCAGCTTAGGCCGGGCTCAGAGCACCGGGGAGCTGTTTTTT
v_gene: TRBV27; abundance: NA; j_gene: TRBJ1-6; d_gene: NA; CDR3aa: CASSLDLLSSYNSPLHF; CDR3nt: TGTGCCAGCAGTTTAGATCTTTTGAGCTCCTATAATTCACCCCTCCACTTT